These 17 T cell receptor beta chains originate from one sample sequenced in a study of shared clonotypes between healthy human individuals. Clones were sequenced by immunoSEQ multiplex PCR, and TCRdb holds only the in-frame ones, with some missing. Here the sample spans roughly 2.2 million clones, around 93% being singletons. Sequenced: naive CD4+ T cells from PBMCs. Noted subset: CD45RA+ positively selected. The receptors come from a man in his late teens or twenties in good health. Some clones in this sample may be carry-over from other donors' samples.

The chain carries TRBV6-1 and TRBJ2-1; D gene ambiguous. The CDR3 length is 12 residues. V was clipped by 2 bases and J by 6 bases, with 5 bases between them. Germline V gene sequence: CDR1 MNHNS, CDR2 SASEGT. The CDR3 here is CASSETANEQFF. The CDR3 DNA follows: TGTGCCAGCAGTGAAACCGCCAATGAGCAGTTCTTC.

V gene TRBV5-1 combines with J gene TRBJ2-3; D perhaps matches TRBD2 (6 bases). The CDR3 has 15 amino acids. CDR1 is SGHRS and CDR2 is YFSETQ in the germline V gene. The germline V and J ends were trimmed by 3 bases and 3 bases, with 14 bases remaining between them. The chain's CDR3 is CASSSSTSTTDTQYF. The CDR3 coding sequence is TGCGCCAGCAGCTCCTCGACTAGTACAACAGATACGCAGTATTTT.

The rearrangement links TRBV14 to TRBJ2-1; D call uncertain. The CDR3 sequence is 12 residues long. The V end lost 4 bases, the J end lost 9 bases, and 10 bases lay between the germline ends. Germline V lookup: CDR1 SGHDN, CDR2 FVKESK. DNA for the CDR3: TGTGCCAGCAGCCTGATCCACGGTGAGCAGTTCTTC. This encodes CASSLIHGEQFF.

J is TRBJ1-5 and V is TRBV27; 7 nucleotides match TRBD1. This CDR3 is 18 amino acids long. CDR1 and CDR2 (germline): MNHEY, SMNVEV (reference sequence). V was pared by 6 bases and J by 4 bases, with 18 bases of the junction left unmatched. CDR3 sequence reads: CASSSRTGTSLRNQPQHF. DNA of the CDR3: TGTGCCAGCAGCTCACGGACAGGCACCTCTCTTCGGAATCAGCCCCAGCATTTT.

The V and J genes are TRBV7-3 and TRBJ2-7; perhaps TRBD1 as D (6 bases). CDR3 length: 13 residues. V was clipped by 5 bases and J by 2 bases, with 10 bases between them. Germline loops: CDR1 SGHTA, CDR2 FQGTGA. The CDR3 nucleotides are TGTGCCAGCAGCAGGGGGTCAACCTACGAGCAGTACTTC. Protein: CASSRGSTYEQYF.

The V gene is TRBV6-1, the J gene TRBJ2-2; D is unclear. Germline V gene sequence: CDR1 MNHNS, CDR2 SASEGT. The CDR3 covers 13 residues. The germline V and J ends were trimmed by 6 bases and 1 base, with 6 bases remaining between them. The CDR3 DNA reads TGTGCCAGCAGGCCTATGAACACCGGGGAGCTGTTTTTT. This encodes CASRPMNTGELFF.

The genes are TRBV11-2 and TRBJ1-1; unclear D gene. V shed 5 bases and J shed 5 bases, with 15 bases lying between them. This CDR3 spans 14 amino acids. Germline-derived CDR1 and CDR2 are SGHAT and FQNNGV. The CDR3 region is CASSLPVPRTEAFF. The CDR3 DNA is TGTGCCAGCAGCCTGCCAGTTCCTCGGACTGAAGCTTTCTTT.

The rearrangement uses TRBV28 and TRBJ1-1, with D possibly being TRBD1 (6 bases). The CDR3 length is 13 residues. Trimming took 6 bases from V and 10 from J, leaving 18 bases between them. Germline V lookup: CDR1 MDHEN, CDR2 SYDVKM. CDR3: CASRGSGARGAFF. CDR3 sequence (DNA): TGTGCCAGCAGAGGCTCGGGGGCCCGCGGAGCTTTCTTT.

J is TRBJ1-4 and V is TRBV28; D unresolved. Germline CDR1 MDHEN, CDR2 SYDVKM. V lost 2 bases, J lost 5 bases, and 6 bases lay in between. The CDR3 is 13 residues long. This chain's CDR3 is CASSLLKNEKLFF. In DNA, the CDR3 is TGTGCCAGCAGTTTACTTAAGAATGAAAAACTGTTTTTT.

V usage is TRBV27 and J usage is TRBJ2-6, with D perhaps being TRBD1 or TRBD2 (5 bases each). The germline V and J ends were trimmed by 6 bases and 2 bases, with 5 bases remaining between them. The CDR3 consists of 13 residues. The germline V gene has CDR1 MNHEY and CDR2 SMNVEV (reference sequence). CDR3 DNA sequence: TGTGCCAGCAGGGGGGCTGGGGCCAACGTCCTGACTTTC. It codes for CASRGAGANVLTF. The whole variable domain, filled in from reference TRBV27 and TRBJ2-6, reads EAQVTQNPRYLITVTGKKLTVTCSQNMNHEYMSWYRQDPGLGLRQIYYSMNVEVTDKGDVPEGYKVSRKEKRNFPLILESPSPNQTSLYFCASRGAGANVLTFGAGSRLTVL.

This clone appeared once. The same CDR3 arises from other DNA sequences in this sample as well. V usage is TRBV5-1 and J usage is TRBJ2-7, with D unclear. Germline CDR1 and CDR2: SGHRS and YFSETQ. This CDR3 region has 11 residues. V was pared by 4 bases and J by 1 base, with 3 bases between. The DNA of the CDR3 is TGCGCCAGCAGCGCTTCCTACGAGCAGTACTTC. As protein: CASSASYEQYF. Combining the CDR3 with reference TRBV5-1 and TRBJ2-7 gives the whole variable domain KAGVTQTPRYLIKTRGQQVTLSCSPISGHRSVSWYQQTPGQGLQFLFEYFSETQRNKGNFPGRFSGRQFSNSRSEMNVSTLELGDSALYLCASSASYEQYFGPGTRLTVT.

The J gene is TRBJ1-2, the V gene TRBV30; possibly TRBD1 for D (5 bases). Germline CDR1 reads GTSNPN; CDR2 reads SVGIG (reference sequence). Trimming removed 2 bases from V and 4 bases from J, with 11 bases in between. The CDR3 runs to 13 residues. CDR3 DNA: TGTGCCTGGAGTCCGACAGTTACCTATGGCTACACCTTC. This gives the protein CAWSPTVTYGYTF.

Concerning this clone: Additional DNA sequences in this sample encode the identical CDR3. V is TRBV6-6 and J is TRBJ2-1; 7 bases are a match to TRBD2. The ends lost 6 bases at V and 0 bases at J; junction bases unmatched: 2. Germline loops: CDR1 MNHNY, CDR2 SVGAGI (reference sequence). This CDR3 has 14 residues. CDR3 DNA: TGTGCCAGCAGGGGCGGGAGCTCCTACAATGAGCAGTTCTTC. Translation: CASRGGSSYNEQFF.

This clone was seen a single time. This CDR3 reads CASSKGRGARHEQFF. CDR3 sequence (DNA): TGTGCCAGCAGCAAAGGTAGGGGAGCACGACATGAGCAGTTCTTC. The V call is TRBV21-1, the J call TRBJ2-1. TRBV21-1 is annotated as a pseudogene. The CDR3 length is 15 residues.

The genes are TRBV5-4 and TRBJ2-1, with 7 bases lining up with TRBD2. Germline trimming cut 1 base from V and 0 bases from J; bases unmatched to any gene: 7. The CDR3 totals 17 residues. Germline V lookup: CDR1 SGHNT, CDR2 YYREEE (reference sequence). The CDR3 region is CASSLIGRGSSYNEQFF. CDR3 nucleotides: TGTGCCAGCAGCTTGATTGGGCGGGGGAGCTCCTACAATGAGCAGTTCTTC.

The chain couples TRBV14 to TRBJ1-6; TRBD1 agrees at 9 bases. This CDR3 has 15 residues. Germline lookup yields CDR1 SGHDN and CDR2 FVKESK. J gave up 10 bases and V 2 bases, and 6 bases lay outside the gene matches. The CDR3 sequence is CASSQNRGPSSPLHF. The CDR3 DNA reads TGTGCCAGCAGCCAAAACAGGGGGCCATCCTCACCCCTCCACTTT.

The V gene is TRBV28, the J gene TRBJ1-3, with D perhaps matching TRBD1 (5 bases). V gave up 4 bases and J gave up 0 bases, with 10 bases separating them. The CDR3 contains 15 residues. The germline V gene encodes CDR1 MDHEN and CDR2 SYDVKM. The CDR3 protein is CASSWGRGSGNTIYF. In DNA form, the CDR3 reads TGTGCCAGCAGTTGGGGACGTGGCTCTGGAAACACCATATATTTT.